This T cell receptor beta chain was captured by sequencing in a study of T cell responses to AZD1222 COVID-19 vaccine. This clone was counted only a few times. Clones were read by immunoSEQ multiplex PCR, and TCRdb kept only the in-frame ones, dropping some. The repertoire holds around 130,000 clones, roughly 92% seen once, with around 1.5% in the top ten. In germline, CDR1 is GTSNPN, CDR2 SVGIG (reference sequence). The CDR3 spans 11 residues. V was cut by 4 bases and J by 4 bases, with 7 bases left in between. The clonotype comes from an adult in good health. Sequenced material: peripheral blood, taken on day 0 of AZD1222 vaccination. V and J are TRBV30 and TRBJ1-2; D gene uncertain. The CDR3 DNA follows: TGTGCCTGGACAGCCTCCTATGGCTACACCTTC. It is translated as CAWTASYGYTF.